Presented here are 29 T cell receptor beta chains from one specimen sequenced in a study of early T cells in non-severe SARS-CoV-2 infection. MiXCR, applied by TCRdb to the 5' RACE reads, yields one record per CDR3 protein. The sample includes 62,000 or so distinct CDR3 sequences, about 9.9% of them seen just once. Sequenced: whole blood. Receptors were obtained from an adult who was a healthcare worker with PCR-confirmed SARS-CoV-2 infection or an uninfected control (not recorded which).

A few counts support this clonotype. The chain's CDR3 is CATSDFGTGGAETQYF. The CDR3 DNA sequence: TGTGCCACCAGTGATTTTGGGACAGGGGGCGCGGAGACCCAGTACTTC. The chain couples TRBV24-1 to TRBJ2-5; 12 nucleotides match TRBD1. This CDR3 region has 16 residues. J lost 5 bases, V lost 1 base, and 4 bases had no gene match. Per germline, CDR1 KGHDR and CDR2 SFDVKD.

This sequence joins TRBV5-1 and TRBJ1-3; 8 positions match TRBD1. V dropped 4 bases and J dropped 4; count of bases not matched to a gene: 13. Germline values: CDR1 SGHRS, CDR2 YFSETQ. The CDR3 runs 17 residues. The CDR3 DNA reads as TGCGCCAGCAGCCCCGACAGGGGAGGAACTTTCGGAAACACCATATATTTT. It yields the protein CASSPDRGGTFGNTIYF.

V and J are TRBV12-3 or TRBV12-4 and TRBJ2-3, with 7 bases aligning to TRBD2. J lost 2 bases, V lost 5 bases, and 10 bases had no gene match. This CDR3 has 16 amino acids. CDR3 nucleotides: TGTGCCAGCAGTCGGGGCTTGGGGGGGATCACAGATACGCAGTATTTT. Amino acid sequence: CASSRGLGGITDTQYF.

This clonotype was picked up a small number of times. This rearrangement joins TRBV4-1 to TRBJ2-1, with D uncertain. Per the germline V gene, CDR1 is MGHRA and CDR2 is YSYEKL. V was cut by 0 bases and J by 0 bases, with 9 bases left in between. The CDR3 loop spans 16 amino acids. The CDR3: CASSQDGRTSYNEQFF. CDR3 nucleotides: TGCGCCAGCAGCCAAGATGGCCGAACCTCCTACAATGAGCAGTTCTTC.

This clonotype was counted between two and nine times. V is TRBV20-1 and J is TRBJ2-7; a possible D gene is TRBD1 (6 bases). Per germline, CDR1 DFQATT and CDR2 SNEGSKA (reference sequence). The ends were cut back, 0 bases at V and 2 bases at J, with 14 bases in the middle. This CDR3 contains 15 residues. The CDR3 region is CSARDGAGDAYEQYV. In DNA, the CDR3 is TGCAGTGCTAGAGATGGGGCAGGGGATGCCTACGAGCAGTACGTC.

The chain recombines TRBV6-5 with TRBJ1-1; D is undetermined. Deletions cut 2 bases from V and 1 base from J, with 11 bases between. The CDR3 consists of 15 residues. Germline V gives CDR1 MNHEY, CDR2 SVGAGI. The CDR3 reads CASSYRLSGNTEAFF. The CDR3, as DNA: TGTGCCAGCAGTTACCGGCTTAGTGGGAACACTGAAGCTTTCTTT.

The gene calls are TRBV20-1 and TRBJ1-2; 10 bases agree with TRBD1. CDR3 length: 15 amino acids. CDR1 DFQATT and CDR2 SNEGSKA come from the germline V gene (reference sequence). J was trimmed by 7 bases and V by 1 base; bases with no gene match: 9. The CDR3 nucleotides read TGCAGTGCTAGAGGTCAAGGGACAGGGGAATTTGGCTACACCTTC. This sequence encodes CSARGQGTGEFGYTF.

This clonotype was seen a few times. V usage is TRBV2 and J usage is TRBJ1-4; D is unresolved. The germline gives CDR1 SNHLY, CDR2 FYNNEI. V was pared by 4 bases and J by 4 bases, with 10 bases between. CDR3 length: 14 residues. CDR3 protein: CASSVWELNEKLFF. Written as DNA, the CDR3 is TGTGCCAGCAGTGTGTGGGAGCTTAATGAAAAACTGTTTTTT.

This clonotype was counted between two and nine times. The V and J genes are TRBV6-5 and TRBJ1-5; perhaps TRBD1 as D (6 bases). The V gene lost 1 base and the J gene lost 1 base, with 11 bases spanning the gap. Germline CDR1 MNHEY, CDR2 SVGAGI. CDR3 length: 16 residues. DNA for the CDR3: TGTGCCAGCAGTTACTGGGCAGGGGTGAGCAATCAGCCCCAGCATTTT. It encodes CASSYWAGVSNQPQHF.

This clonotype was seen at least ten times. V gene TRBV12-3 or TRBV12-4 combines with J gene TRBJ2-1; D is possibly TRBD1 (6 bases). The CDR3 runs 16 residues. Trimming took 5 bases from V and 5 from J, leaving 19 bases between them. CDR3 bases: TGTGCCAGCAGTACAACCAGCTGGACAGAGGACAATGAGCAGTTCTTC. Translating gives CASSTTSWTEDNEQFF.

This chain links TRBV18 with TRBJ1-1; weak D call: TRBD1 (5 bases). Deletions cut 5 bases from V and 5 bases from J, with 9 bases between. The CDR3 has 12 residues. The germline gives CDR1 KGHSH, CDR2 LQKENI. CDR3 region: CASSRGGTEAFF. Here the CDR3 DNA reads TGTGCCAGCTCAAGGGGCGGGACTGAAGCTTTCTTT.

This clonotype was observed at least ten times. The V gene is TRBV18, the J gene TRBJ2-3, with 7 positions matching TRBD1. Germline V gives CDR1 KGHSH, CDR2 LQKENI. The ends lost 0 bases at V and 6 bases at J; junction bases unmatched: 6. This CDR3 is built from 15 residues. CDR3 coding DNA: TGTGCCAGCTCACCACCTTTACAGGGGACCGATACGCAGTATTTT. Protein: CASSPPLQGTDTQYF.

Here the CDR3 DNA reads TGTGCCAGCGTCGCCGTTACTGGGGTTAATGAGCAGTTCTTC. As protein: CASVAVTGVNEQFF. The chain combines TRBV12-3 or TRBV12-4 with TRBJ2-1; no clear D. With 8 bases removed from V and 7 bases from J, the gap between germline ends came to 18 bases. The CDR3 totals 14 residues.

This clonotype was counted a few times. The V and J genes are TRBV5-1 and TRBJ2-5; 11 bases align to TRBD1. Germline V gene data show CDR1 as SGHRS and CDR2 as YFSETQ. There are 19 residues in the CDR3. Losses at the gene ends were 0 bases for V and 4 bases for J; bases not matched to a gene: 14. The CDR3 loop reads CASSLARVPGQGARETQYF. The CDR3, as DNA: TGCGCCAGCAGCTTGGCCCGGGTTCCTGGACAGGGGGCCCGAGAGACCCAGTACTTC. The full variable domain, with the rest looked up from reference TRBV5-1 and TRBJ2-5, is KAGVTQTPRYLIKTRGQQVTLSCSPISGHRSVSWYQQTPGQGLQFLFEYFSETQRNKGNFPGRFSGRQFSNSRSEMNVSTLELGDSALYLCASSLARVPGQGARETQYFGPGTRLLVL.

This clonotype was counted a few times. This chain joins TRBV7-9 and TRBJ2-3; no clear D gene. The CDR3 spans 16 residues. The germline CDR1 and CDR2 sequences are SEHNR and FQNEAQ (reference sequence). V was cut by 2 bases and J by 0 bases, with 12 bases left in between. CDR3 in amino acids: CASSLSRLTSTDTQYF. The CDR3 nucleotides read TGTGCCAGCAGCTTATCGAGGTTAACTAGCACAGATACGCAGTATTTT.

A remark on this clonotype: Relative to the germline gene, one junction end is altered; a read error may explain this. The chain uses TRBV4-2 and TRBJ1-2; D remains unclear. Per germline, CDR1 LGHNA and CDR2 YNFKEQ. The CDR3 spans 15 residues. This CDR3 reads CASTQNSDTIYGYTF. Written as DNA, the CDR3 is TGTGCCAGCACCCAAAATTCCGACACGATCTATGGCTACACCTTC.

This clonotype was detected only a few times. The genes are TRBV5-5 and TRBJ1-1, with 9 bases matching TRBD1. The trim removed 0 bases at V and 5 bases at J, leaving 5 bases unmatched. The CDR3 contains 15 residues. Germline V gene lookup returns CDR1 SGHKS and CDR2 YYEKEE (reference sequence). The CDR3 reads CASSLASQGATEAFF. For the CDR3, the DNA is TGTGCCAGCAGCTTGGCCTCACAGGGGGCAACTGAAGCTTTCTTT.

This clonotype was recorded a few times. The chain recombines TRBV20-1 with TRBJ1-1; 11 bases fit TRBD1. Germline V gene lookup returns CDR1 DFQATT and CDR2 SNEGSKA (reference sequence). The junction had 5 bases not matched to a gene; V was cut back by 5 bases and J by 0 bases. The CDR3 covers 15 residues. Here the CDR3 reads CSALDRGPLNTEAFF. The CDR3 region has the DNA TGCAGTGCTTTGGACAGGGGGCCTCTGAACACTGAAGCTTTCTTT.

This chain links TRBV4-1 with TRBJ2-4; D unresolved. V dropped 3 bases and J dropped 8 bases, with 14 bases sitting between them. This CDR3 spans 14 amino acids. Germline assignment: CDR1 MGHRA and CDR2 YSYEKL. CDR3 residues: CASSQEIPEDIQYF. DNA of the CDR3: TGCGCCAGCAGCCAGGAGATTCCGGAAGACATTCAGTACTTC.

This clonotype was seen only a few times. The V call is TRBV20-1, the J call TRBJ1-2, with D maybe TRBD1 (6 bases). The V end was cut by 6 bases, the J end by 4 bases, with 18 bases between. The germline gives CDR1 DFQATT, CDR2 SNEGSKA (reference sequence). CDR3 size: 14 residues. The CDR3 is CSAENREFFYGYTF. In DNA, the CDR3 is TGCAGTGCCGAAAACAGGGAATTTTTCTATGGCTACACCTTC.

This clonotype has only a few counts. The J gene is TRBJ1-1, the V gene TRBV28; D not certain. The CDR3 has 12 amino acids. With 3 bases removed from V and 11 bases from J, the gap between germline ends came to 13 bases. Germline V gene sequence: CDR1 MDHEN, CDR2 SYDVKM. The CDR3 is CASSFRTAGAFF. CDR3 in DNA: TGTGCCAGCAGTTTTCGGACGGCGGGGGCTTTCTTT.

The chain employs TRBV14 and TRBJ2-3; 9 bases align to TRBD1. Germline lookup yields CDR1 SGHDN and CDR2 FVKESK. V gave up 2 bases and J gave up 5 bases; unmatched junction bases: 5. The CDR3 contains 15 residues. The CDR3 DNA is TGTGCCAGCAGCCAACCCGGACAGGGGATAGATACGCAGTATTTT. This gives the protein CASSQPGQGIDTQYF. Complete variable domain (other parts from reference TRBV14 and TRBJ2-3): EAGVTQFPSHSVIEKGQTVTLRCDPISGHDNLYWYRRVMGKEIKFLLHFVKESKQDESGMPNNRFLAERTGGTYSTLKVQPAELEDSGVYFCASSQPGQGIDTQYFGPGTRLTVL.

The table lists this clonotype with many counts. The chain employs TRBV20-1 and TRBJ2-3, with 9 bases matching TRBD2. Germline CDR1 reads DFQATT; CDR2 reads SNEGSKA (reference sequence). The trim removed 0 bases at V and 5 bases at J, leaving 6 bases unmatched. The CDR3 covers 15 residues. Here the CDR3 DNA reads TGCAGTGCTAGAGATGGGCGGGGGGGCCGAGATACGCAGTATTTT. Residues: CSARDGRGGRDTQYF.

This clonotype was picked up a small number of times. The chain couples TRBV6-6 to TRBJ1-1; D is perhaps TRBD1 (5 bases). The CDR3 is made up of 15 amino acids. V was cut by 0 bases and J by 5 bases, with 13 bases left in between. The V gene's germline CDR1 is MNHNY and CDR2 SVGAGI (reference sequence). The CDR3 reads CASSYSGREGTEAFF. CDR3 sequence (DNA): TGTGCCAGCAGTTACTCAGGCCGGGAGGGGACTGAAGCTTTCTTT.

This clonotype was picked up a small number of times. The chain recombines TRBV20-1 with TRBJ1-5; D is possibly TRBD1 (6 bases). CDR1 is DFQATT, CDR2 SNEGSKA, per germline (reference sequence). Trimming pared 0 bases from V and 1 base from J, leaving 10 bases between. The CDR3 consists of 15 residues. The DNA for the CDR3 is TGCAGTGCTAGAGATGGGGGCGGGAGCAATCAGCCCCAGCATTTT. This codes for CSARDGGGSNQPQHF.

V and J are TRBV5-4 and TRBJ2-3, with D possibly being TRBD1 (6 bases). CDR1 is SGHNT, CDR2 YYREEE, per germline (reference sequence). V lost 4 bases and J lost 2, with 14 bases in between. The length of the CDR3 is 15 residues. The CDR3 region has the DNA TGTGCCAGCAGCCCAAGACAGGCAGACACAGATACGCAGTATTTT. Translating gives CASSPRQADTDTQYF.

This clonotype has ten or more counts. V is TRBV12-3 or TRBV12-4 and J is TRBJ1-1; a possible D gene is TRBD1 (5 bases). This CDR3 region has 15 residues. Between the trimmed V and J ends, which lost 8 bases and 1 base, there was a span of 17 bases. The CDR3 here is CASDSSQTANTEAFF. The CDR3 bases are TGTGCCAGCGATTCATCACAGACAGCGAACACTGAAGCTTTCTTT.

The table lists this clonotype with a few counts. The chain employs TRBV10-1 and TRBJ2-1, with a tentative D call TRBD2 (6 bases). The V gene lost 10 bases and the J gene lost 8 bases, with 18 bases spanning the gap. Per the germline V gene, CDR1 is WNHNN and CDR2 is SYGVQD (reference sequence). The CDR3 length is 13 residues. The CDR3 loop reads CATNSGGEYEQFF. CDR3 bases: TGCGCCACCAACTCCGGGGGAGAGTATGAGCAGTTCTTC.

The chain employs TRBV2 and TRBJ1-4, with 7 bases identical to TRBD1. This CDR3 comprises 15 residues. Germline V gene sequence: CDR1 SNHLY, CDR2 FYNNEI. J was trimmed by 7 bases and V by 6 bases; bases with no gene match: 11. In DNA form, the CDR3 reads TGTGCCAGCAGCTCAGTAACAGGGGAGGGTGAAAAACTGTTTTTT. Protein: CASSSVTGEGEKLFF.